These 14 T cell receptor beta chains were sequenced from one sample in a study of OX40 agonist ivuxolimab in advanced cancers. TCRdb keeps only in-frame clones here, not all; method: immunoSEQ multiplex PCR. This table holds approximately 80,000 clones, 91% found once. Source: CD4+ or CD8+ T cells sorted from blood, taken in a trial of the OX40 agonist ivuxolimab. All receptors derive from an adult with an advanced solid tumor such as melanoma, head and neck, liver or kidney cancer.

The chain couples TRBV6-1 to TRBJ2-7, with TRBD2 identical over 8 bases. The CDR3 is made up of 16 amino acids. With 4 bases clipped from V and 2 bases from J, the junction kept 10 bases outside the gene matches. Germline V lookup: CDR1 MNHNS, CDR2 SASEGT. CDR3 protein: CASSAPTTGGPYEQYF. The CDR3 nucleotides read TGTGCCAGCAGTGCCCCAACGACGGGAGGGCCCTACGAGCAGTACTTC.

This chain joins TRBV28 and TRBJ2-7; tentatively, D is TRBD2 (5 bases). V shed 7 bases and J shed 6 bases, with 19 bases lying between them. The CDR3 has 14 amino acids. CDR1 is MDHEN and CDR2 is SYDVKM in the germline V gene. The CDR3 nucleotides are TGTGCCAGCACAACCCCCTCCACGGGGTCCGAGCAGTACTTC. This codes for CASTTPSTGSEQYF.

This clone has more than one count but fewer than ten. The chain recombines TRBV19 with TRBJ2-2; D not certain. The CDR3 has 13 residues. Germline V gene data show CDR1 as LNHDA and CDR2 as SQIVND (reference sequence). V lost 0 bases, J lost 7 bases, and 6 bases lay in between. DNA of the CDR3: TGTGCCAGTAGTATAGAAGCCCGCGGGGAGCTGTTTTTT. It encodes CASSIEARGELFF.

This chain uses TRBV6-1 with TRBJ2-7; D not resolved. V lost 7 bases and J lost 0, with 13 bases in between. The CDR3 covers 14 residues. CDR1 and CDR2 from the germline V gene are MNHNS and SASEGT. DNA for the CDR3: TGTGCCAGCAAACCGACATCTTACTCCTACGAGCAGTACTTC. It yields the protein CASKPTSYSYEQYF.

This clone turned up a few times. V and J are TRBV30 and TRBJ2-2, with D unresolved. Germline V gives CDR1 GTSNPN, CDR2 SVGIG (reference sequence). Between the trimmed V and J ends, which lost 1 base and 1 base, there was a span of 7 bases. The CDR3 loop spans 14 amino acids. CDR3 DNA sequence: TGTGCCTGGAGTGGAAACTTGAACACCGGGGAGCTGTTTTTT. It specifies CAWSGNLNTGELFF. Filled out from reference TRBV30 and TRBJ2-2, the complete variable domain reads SQTIHQWPATLVQPVGSPLSLECTVEGTSNPNLYWYRQAAGRGLQLLFYSVGIGQISSEVPQNLSASRPQDRQFILSSKKLLLSDSGFYLCAWSGNLNTGELFFGEGSRLTVL.

This CDR3 reads CASSVGKEGRTEAFF. CDR3 nucleotides: TGTGCCAGCAGCGTAGGGAAGGAGGGGAGGACTGAAGCTTTCTTT. The rearrangement joins TRBV9 to TRBJ1-1; D perhaps matches TRBD1 (5 bases). This CDR3 has 15 amino acids. CDR1 SGDLS and CDR2 YYNGEE come from the germline V gene. Trimming cost V 0 bases and J 5 bases, with 14 bases left between them.

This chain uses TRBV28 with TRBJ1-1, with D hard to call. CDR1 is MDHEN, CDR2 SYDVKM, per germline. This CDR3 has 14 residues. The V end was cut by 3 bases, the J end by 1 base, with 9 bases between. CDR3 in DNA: TGTGCCAGCAGTTTCCACGGGAGGAACACTGAAGCTTTCTTT. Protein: CASSFHGRNTEAFF.

CDR3 DNA sequence: TGTGCCAGCAGCCAAGACAGGGGCTCCCACTTCGCCATATATTTT. It specifies CASSQDRGSHFAIYF. V is TRBV2 and J is TRBJ1-3; 8 nucleotides line up with TRBD1. This CDR3 is built from 15 residues. Germline trimming cut 6 bases from V and 11 bases from J; bases unmatched to any gene: 15. Germline V gene data show CDR1 as SNHLY and CDR2 as FYNNEI.

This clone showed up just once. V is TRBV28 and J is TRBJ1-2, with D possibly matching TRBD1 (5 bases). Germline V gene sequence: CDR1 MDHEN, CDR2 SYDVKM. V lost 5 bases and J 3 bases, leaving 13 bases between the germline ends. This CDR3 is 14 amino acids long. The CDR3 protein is CASSLGTWHYGYTF. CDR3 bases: TGTGCCAGCAGTCTAGGGACGTGGCACTATGGCTACACCTTC.

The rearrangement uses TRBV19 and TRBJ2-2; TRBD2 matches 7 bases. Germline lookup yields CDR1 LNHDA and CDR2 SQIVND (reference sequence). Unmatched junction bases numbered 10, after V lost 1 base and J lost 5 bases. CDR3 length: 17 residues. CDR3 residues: CASSIVAGEVLTGELFF. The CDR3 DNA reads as TGTGCCAGTAGTATAGTCGCGGGGGAGGTATTGACCGGGGAGCTGTTTTTT.

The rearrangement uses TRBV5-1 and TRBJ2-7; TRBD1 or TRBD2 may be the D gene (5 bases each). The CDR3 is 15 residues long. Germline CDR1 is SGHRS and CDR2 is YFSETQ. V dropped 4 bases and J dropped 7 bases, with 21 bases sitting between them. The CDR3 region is CASSTGTLRVLEQYF. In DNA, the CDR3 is TGCGCCAGCAGCACCGGGACCCTCCGGGTTCTTGAGCAGTACTTC.

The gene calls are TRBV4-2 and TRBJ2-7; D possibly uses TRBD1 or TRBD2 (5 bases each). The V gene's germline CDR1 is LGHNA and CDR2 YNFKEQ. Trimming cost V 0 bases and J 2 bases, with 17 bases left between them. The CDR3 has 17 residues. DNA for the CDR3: TGTGCCAGCAGCCAAGATCAGAGGGACGGGTTAACCTACGAGCAGTACTTC. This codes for CASSQDQRDGLTYEQYF.

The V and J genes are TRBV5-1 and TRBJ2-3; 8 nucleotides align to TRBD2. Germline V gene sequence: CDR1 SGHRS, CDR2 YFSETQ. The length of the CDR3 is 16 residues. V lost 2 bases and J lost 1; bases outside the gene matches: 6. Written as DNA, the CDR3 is TGCGCCAGCAGCTTTGGGGCTAGCGGGCGCACAGATACGCAGTATTTT. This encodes CASSFGASGRTDTQYF.

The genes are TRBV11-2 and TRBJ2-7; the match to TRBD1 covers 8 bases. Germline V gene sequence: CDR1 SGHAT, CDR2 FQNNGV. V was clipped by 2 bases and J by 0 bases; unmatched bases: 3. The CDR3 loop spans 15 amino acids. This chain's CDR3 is CASSLFGQGSYEQYF. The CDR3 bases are TGTGCCAGCAGCTTATTCGGACAGGGCTCCTACGAGCAGTACTTC.